Described below is a single TCR beta chain sequence and its context. The record originates from a study of blood T cell repertoires in COVID-19. Looking at the study overall: Acute and convalescent COVID-19 specimens originated in the United States, Italy and Spain. Nucleic acid was either cDNA or gDNA, and it came from T cells, B-cell-depleted T cells, or PBMCs.

CDR3 length: 14 amino acids. Germline lookup yields CDR1 KGHSH and CDR2 LQKENI. V gave up 5 bases and J gave up 0 bases, with 10 bases separating them. Per the study methods: Estimated nucleated cell counts came from reference gene primer amplification. Here immunoSEQ multiplex PCR was the method, and the copy in TCRdb shows in-frame clones only, minus some. V and J calls plus clone size are reproduced from that table; the DNA served to infer D and trimming. In the table there are 200,000 to 250,000 clones, about 88% of which are singletons. The rearrangement joins TRBV18 to TRBJ2-5; D gene unclear. Sequencing used peripheral blood. The receptor was isolated from a woman aged 60-75 years with acute or convalescent COVID-19. DNA of the CDR3: TGTGCCAGCTCATCCACTACCTACCAAGAGACCCAGTACTTC. Protein: CASSSTTYQETQYF.